The 24 T cell receptor beta chains presented below share a single source sample, sequenced in a study of metastatic and nonmetastatic thyroid tumors. No patient received treatment before thyroid surgery. MiXCR was used by TCRdb to re-call the PCR reads. The table includes fewer than 40,000 clones, about 15% detected once. The sequencing sample was made of blood. The source is a male donor with papillary thyroid cancer or a benign thyroid nodule (not recorded which). Some clones in this sample may be carry-over from other donors' samples.

Comments on this clone: An end of the junction does not agree with germline; a read error may underlie this. This rearrangement joins TRBV7-6 to TRBJ2-5, with 8 bases lining up with TRBD1. This CDR3 has 17 residues. Germline V gives CDR1 SGHVS, CDR2 FNYEAQ. This CDR3 is CVSSLSGTGLGGETHYF. CDR3 DNA sequence: TGTGTCAGCAGCTTATCAGGGACAGGTCTAGGGGGCGAGACCCATTACTTC. The whole variable domain, filled in from reference TRBV7-6 and TRBJ2-5, reads GAGVSQSPRYKVTKRGQDVALRCDPISGHVSLYWYRQALGQGPEFLTYFNYEAQQDKSGLPNDRFSAERPEGSISTLTIQRTEQRDSAMYRCVSSLSGTGLGGETHYFGPGTRLLVL.

At least ten counts were recorded for this clone. The chain has TRBV5-1 and TRBJ2-6; 8 nucleotides align to TRBD1. CDR1 is SGHRS, CDR2 YFSETQ, per germline. V lost 0 bases, J lost 4 bases, and 6 bases stayed unmatched. The CDR3 loop spans 17 amino acids. The CDR3 sequence is CASSLGTGKRGANVLTF. CDR3 sequence (DNA): TGCGCCAGCAGCTTGGGGACAGGGAAGAGGGGGGCCAACGTCCTGACTTTC.

This clone has a count of ten or more. J is TRBJ1-2 and V is TRBV2; D call uncertain. Germline loops: CDR1 SNHLY, CDR2 FYNNEI. There are 12 residues in the CDR3. Trimming cost V 3 bases and J 5 bases, with 7 bases left between them. In DNA form, the CDR3 reads TGTGCCAGCAGTGAGGAGCAATATGGCTACACCTTC. Amino acid sequence: CASSEEQYGYTF.

This clone came up many times. The chain uses TRBV15 and TRBJ1-6; 8 bases match TRBD1. V shed 0 bases and J 11 bases; nucleotides not matched to a gene: 12. CDR1 and CDR2 from the germline V gene are LNHNV and YYDKDF (reference sequence). CDR3 length equals 17 residues. The CDR3: CATSRDLPWQGAAPLHF. DNA for the CDR3: TGTGCCACCAGCAGAGATCTTCCTTGGCAGGGGGCCGCACCCCTCCACTTT.

J is TRBJ2-1 and V is TRBV20-1; no definite D call. This CDR3 spans 15 amino acids. The germline gives CDR1 DFQATT, CDR2 SNEGSKA (reference sequence). The V end was cut by 0 bases, the J end by 0 bases, with 9 bases between. The CDR3: CSARDPFSSYNEQFF. The DNA of the CDR3 is TGCAGTGCTAGAGATCCTTTTAGCTCCTACAATGAGCAGTTCTTC.

At least ten counts were recorded for this clone. The rearrangement links TRBV12-3 or TRBV12-4 to TRBJ1-2; possible D gene TRBD1, 6 bases. The V gene lost 5 bases and the J gene lost 8 bases, with 18 bases spanning the gap. The CDR3 sequence is 14 residues long. CDR3 bases: TGTGCCAGCAGTATAACAGGGACCCCGGGAGGCTACACCTTC. This sequence encodes CASSITGTPGGYTF.

This clone was detected ten times or more. Compared with germline, one end of the junction differs, possibly owing to a read error. The chain employs TRBV7-7 and TRBJ2-1, with 8 nucleotides matching TRBD1. This CDR3 spans 15 amino acids. The germline gives CDR1 SSHAT, CDR2 FNYEAQ (reference sequence). The CDR3 here is CASSLGQETYNEQFF. The CDR3 nucleotides read TGTGCTAGCAGCCTGGGACAGGAGACTTACAATGAGCAGTTCTTC.

In this sample, this clone turned up many times. The J gene is TRBJ2-1, the V gene TRBV20-1; 7 bases agree with TRBD2. Losses at the gene ends were 6 bases for V and 0 bases for J; bases not matched to a gene: 11. There are 16 residues in the CDR3. Per the germline V gene, CDR1 is DFQATT and CDR2 is SNEGSKA (reference sequence). The CDR3 loop is CSARSEAGTSYNEQFF. As DNA, the CDR3 is TGCAGTGCCCGCTCGGAAGCGGGAACCTCCTACAATGAGCAGTTCTTC.

At least ten counts were recorded for this clone. The chain employs TRBV6-1 and TRBJ2-1; D is unclear. The V gene's germline CDR1 is MNHNS and CDR2 SASEGT. Deletions cut 7 bases from V and 2 bases from J, with 12 bases between. This CDR3 region has 14 residues. The CDR3 sequence is CASKARATYNEQFF. CDR3 DNA: TGTGCCAGCAAGGCCCGGGCGACCTACAATGAGCAGTTCTTC.

This clone was picked up many times. This rearrangement joins TRBV7-6 to TRBJ2-5; D call uncertain. CDR3 length equals 14 residues. Germline V lookup: CDR1 SGHVS, CDR2 FNYEAQ. Trimming stripped 2 bases from V and 4 bases from J, with 11 bases between. DNA for the CDR3: TGTGCCAGCAGCTTATCGGAAGTATCAGAGACCCAGTACTTC. It codes for CASSLSEVSETQYF. The complete variable domain, with remaining parts taken from reference TRBV7-6 and TRBJ2-5, reads GAGVSQSPRYKVTKRGQDVALRCDPISGHVSLYWYRQALGQGPEFLTYFNYEAQQDKSGLPNDRFSAERPEGSISTLTIQRTEQRDSAMYRCASSLSEVSETQYFGPGTRLLVL.

This clone was seen more than once but under ten times. The gene calls are TRBV10-1 and TRBJ1-1, with a possible D match to TRBD1 (5 bases). This CDR3 has 18 residues. V was clipped by 3 bases and J by 4 bases, with 24 bases between them. In germline, CDR1 is WNHNN, CDR2 SYGVQD (reference sequence). CDR3 nucleotides: TGCGCCAGCAGTGATACCGGTAGTCGTCTAGGGGCGGGCACTGAAGCTTTCTTT. It specifies CASSDTGSRLGAGTEAFF.

This clone was detected many times. Germline is not matched at one junction end, which may reflect a read error. Other DNA sequences from this sample encode an identical CDR3 as well. The J gene is TRBJ2-1, the V gene TRBV30; TRBD2 might be the D (7 bases). The CDR3 totals 11 residues. Per the germline V gene, CDR1 is GTSNPN and CDR2 is SVGIG (reference sequence). In DNA, the CDR3 is TGCGGTGGGGGGGCGCCCAATGAGCAGTTCTTC. Protein: CGGGAPNEQFF.

This clone was detected many times. The chain couples TRBV9 to TRBJ2-2; 9 bases agree with TRBD2. Germline CDR1 and CDR2: SGDLS and YYNGEE. The CDR3 has 18 residues. The trim removed 0 bases at V and 1 base at J, leaving 7 bases unmatched. The CDR3 loop reads CASSVGISGGKNTGELFF. CDR3 in DNA: TGTGCCAGCAGCGTAGGAATTAGCGGGGGAAAGAACACCGGGGAGCTGTTTTTT. The variable domain in full, with the rest retrieved from reference TRBV9 and TRBJ2-2, is DSGVTQTPKHLITATGQRVTLRCSPRSGDLSVYWYQQSLDQGLQFLIQYYNGEERAKGNILERFSAQQFPDLHSELNLSSLELGDSALYFCASSVGISGGKNTGELFFGEGSRLTVL.

This clone was observed a few times. The chain uses TRBV3-1 and TRBJ1-2; TRBD1 might be the D (5 bases). CDR1 is LGHDT, CDR2 YNNKEL, per germline (reference sequence). V was clipped by 0 bases and J by 8 bases, with 10 bases between them. This CDR3 is 13 amino acids long. The CDR3 coding sequence is TGTGCCAGCAGCCAAGAAGGGGTACGAGGCTACACCTTC. Protein sequence: CASSQEGVRGYTF.

This clone was counted at least ten times. The chain recombines TRBV14 with TRBJ2-3; 8 bases are shared with TRBD1. V gave up 6 bases and J gave up 1 base; unmatched junction bases: 6. This CDR3 spans 15 amino acids. Germline loops: CDR1 SGHDN, CDR2 FVKESK. The CDR3 DNA is TGTGCCAGCAGACAACAGGGGGTTGGCACAGATACGCAGTATTTT. This codes for CASRQQGVGTDTQYF.

This clone occurred many times. V is TRBV20-1 and J is TRBJ1-2, with TRBD1 as a possible D gene (5 bases). This CDR3 contains 12 residues. V was clipped by 5 bases and J by 5 bases, with 12 bases between them. Germline V CDR1 and CDR2: DFQATT, SNEGSKA (reference sequence). CDR3 sequence reads: CSAGGDLYGYTF. The DNA for the CDR3 is TGCAGTGCTGGCGGGGACCTATATGGCTACACCTTC.

Points on this clone: Germline is not matched at one junction end, which may reflect a read error. The same CDR3 is also encoded by other DNA sequences in this sample. The gene calls are TRBV7-8 and TRBJ2-1; 8 nucleotides match TRBD2. The CDR3 length is 14 residues. Germline CDR1 and CDR2: SGHVS and FQNEAQ. CDR3 nucleotide sequence: TGCGCCAGCAGCCTTAGCGGGGCAGGAAATGAGCAGTTCTTC. Translation gives CASSLSGAGNEQFF.

This clone was seen more than once but under ten times. The rearrangement uses TRBV5-1 and TRBJ2-7; D is possibly TRBD1 or TRBD2 (5 bases each). Germline V CDR1 and CDR2: SGHRS, YFSETQ. The V end lost 0 bases, the J end lost 7 bases, and 20 bases lay between the germline ends. The CDR3 consists of 16 residues. As DNA, the CDR3 is TGCGCCAGCAGCTTGGTCCCTTCTGGGACGGTGCAAGAGCAGTACTTC. Translating it yields CASSLVPSGTVQEQYF.

The chain uses TRBV9 and TRBJ2-3; D uncertain. The CDR3 covers 12 residues. The germline V gene has CDR1 SGDLS and CDR2 YYNGEE. V lost 5 bases and J lost 2, with 6 bases in between. CDR3 loop: CASSTPTDTQYF. The CDR3 nucleotides read TGTGCCAGCAGTACACCCACAGATACGCAGTATTTT.

The chain uses TRBV27 and TRBJ1-6; TRBD1 is a possible D gene (5 bases). Trimming left V 3 bases short and J 6 bases short, with 15 bases between. Germline assignment: CDR1 MNHEY and CDR2 SMNVEV (reference sequence). This CDR3 has 16 amino acids. CDR3 residues: CASSLMGEVANSPLHF. In nucleotides, the CDR3 is TGTGCCAGCAGTTTGATGGGGGAAGTCGCTAATTCACCCCTCCACTTT.

This clone was observed at least ten times. A much larger clone lies a single base off, so this may be a read error. This same CDR3 is encoded by further DNA sequences in the sample. The rearrangement uses TRBV6-4 and TRBJ2-3; perhaps TRBD1 as D (6 bases). Germline CDR1 is MRHNA and CDR2 is SNTAGT. The CDR3 is 14 residues long. V was cut by 3 bases and J by 4 bases, with 11 bases left in between. Written as DNA, the CDR3 is TGTGCCAGCAGTGAGGGACAAGGGGCAGATACGCAGTATTTT. It yields the protein CASSEGQGADTQYF.

The V gene is TRBV6-4, the J gene TRBJ2-3; D is unresolved. Germline CDR1 is MRHNA and CDR2 is SNTAGT. The CDR3 runs to 15 residues. The ends were cut back, 0 bases at V and 4 bases at J, with 11 bases in the middle. CDR3 protein: CASSDSVDGSDTQYF. In DNA, the CDR3 is TGTGCCAGCAGTGACTCTGTCGATGGGTCAGATACGCAGTATTTT.

This clone was detected many times. The rearrangement uses TRBV19 and TRBJ2-1; no firm D call. The germline V gene has CDR1 LNHDA and CDR2 SQIVND (reference sequence). The CDR3 has 13 amino acids. The V end was cut by 6 bases, the J end by 4 bases, with 10 bases between. CDR3 loop: CASRGKVYNEQFF. The CDR3 DNA sequence: TGTGCCAGTAGGGGGAAGGTTTACAATGAGCAGTTCTTC.

This chain joins TRBV6-1 and TRBJ2-5, with a weak D call TRBD1 (8 bases). V lost 7 bases, J lost 8 bases, and 29 bases lay in between. The CDR3 totals 17 residues. Looked up from germline, CDR1 is MNHNS and CDR2 is SASEGT. CDR3 amino acids: CASIQITGGGKRDTQYF. The DNA for the CDR3 is TGTGCCAGCATCCAGATCACAGGGGGGGGAAAGAGGGATACCCAGTACTTC.